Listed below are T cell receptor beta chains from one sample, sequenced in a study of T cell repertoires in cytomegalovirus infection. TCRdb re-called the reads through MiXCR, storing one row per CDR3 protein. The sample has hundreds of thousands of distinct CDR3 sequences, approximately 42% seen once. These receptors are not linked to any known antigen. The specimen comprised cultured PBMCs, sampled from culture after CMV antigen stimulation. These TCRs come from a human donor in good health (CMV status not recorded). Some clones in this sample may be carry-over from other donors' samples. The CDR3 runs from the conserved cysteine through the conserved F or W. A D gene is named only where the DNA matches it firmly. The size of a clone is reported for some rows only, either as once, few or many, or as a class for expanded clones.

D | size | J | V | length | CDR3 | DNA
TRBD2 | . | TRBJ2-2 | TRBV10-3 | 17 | CAINRLGLAGGTGELFF | TGTGCCATCAACCGCCTCGGACTAGCGGGAGGGACCGGGGAGCTGTTTTTT
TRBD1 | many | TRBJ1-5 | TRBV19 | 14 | CASTEDREYQPQHF | TGTGCCAGTACCGAGGACAGGGAATATCAGCCCCAGCATTTT
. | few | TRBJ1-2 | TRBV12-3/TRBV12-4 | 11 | CASSRGAGYTF | TGTGCCAGTTCTAGAGGGGCAGGCTACACCTTC
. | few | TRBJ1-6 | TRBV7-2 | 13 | CAVPGLNNSPLHF | TGTGCCGTCCCGGGGTTAAATAATTCACCCCTCCACTTT
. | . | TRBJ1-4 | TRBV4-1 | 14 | CASSPPGSNEKLFF | TGCGCCAGCAGTCCACCGGGTTCTAATGAAAAACTGTTTTTT
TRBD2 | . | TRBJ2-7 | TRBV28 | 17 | CASPPRLAGDPSYEQYF | TGTGCCAGCCCGCCCCGACTAGCGGGGGATCCATCCTACGAGCAGTACTTC
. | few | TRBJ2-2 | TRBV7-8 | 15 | CASSLAGRVAGELFF | TGTGCCAGCAGCTTAGCAGGAAGAGTGGCCGGGGAGCTGTTTTTT
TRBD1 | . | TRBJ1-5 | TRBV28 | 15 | CASVVQGAGNQPQHF | TGTGCCAGCGTAGTTCAGGGGGCCGGCAATCAGCCCCAGCATTTT
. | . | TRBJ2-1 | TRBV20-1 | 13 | CSAPGLGYNEQFF | TGCAGTGCTCCGGGACTGGGATACAATGAGCAGTTCTTC
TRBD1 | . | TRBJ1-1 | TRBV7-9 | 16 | CASSLSSGGADTEAFF | TGTGCCAGCAGCTTATCTTCAGGGGGCGCGGACACTGAAGCTTTCTTT
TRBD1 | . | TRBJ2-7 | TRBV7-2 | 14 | CASSTDRVSYEQYF | TGTGCCAGCAGTACGGACAGGGTATCCTACGAGCAGTACTTC
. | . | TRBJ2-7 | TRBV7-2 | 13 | CASRLAGQYEQYF | TGTGCCAGCCGCCTGGCAGGTCAATACGAGCAGTACTTC
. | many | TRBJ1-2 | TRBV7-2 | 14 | CASSLARRYDGYTF | TGTGCCAGCAGCTTAGCGAGGAGGTACGATGGCTACACCTTC
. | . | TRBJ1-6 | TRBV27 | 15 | CASSLGQSYNSPLHF | TGTGCCAGCAGTTTAGGACAGAGCTATAATTCACCCCTCCACTTT
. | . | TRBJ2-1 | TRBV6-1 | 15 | CASSERVGSYNEQFF | TGTGCCAGCAGTGAAAGGGTCGGGTCCTACAATGAGCAGTTCTTC
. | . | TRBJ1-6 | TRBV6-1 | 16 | CASSEYGSSYNSPLHF | TGTGCCAGCAGTGAATACGGCAGCTCCTATAATTCACCCCTCCACTTT
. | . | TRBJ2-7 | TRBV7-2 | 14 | CASSNSWSGYEQYF | TGTGCCAGCTCTAATAGCTGGTCCGGGTACGAGCAGTACTTC
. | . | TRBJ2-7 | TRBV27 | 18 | CASRRDTRTPSAPYEQYF | TGTGCCAGCAGGCGGGATACCCGGACTCCTAGTGCCCCATACGAGCAGTACTTC
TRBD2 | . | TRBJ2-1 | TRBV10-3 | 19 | CAITGTGTSGGAYVLEQFF | TGTGCCATCACCGGGACAGGGACTAGCGGGGGGGCTTATGTTCTTGAGCAGTTCTTC
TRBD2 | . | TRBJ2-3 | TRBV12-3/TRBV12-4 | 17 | CASSSGTSGGAEDTQYF | TGTGCCAGCAGCTCCGGGACTAGCGGGGGGGCAGAAGATACGCAGTATTTT
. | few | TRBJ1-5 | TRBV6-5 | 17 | CASSPRGYGSGNQPQHF | TGTGCCAGCAGCCCACGGGGCTACGGGAGCGGCAATCAGCCCCAGCATTTT
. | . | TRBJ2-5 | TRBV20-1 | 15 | CSARDRRLGQETQYF | TGCAGTGCTAGAGATCGGAGACTAGGCCAAGAGACCCAGTACTTC
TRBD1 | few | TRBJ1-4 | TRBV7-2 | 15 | CASSSFRGGEEKLFF | TGTGCCAGCAGCTCGTTCAGGGGGGGGGAAGAAAAACTGTTTTTT
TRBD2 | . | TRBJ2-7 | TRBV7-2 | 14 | CASSLTSGIYEQYF | TGTGCCAGCAGCCTCACTAGCGGGATATACGAGCAGTACTTC
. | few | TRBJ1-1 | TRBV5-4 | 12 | CASSWGYTEAFF | TGTGCCAGCAGCTGGGGCTACACTGAAGCTTTCTTT